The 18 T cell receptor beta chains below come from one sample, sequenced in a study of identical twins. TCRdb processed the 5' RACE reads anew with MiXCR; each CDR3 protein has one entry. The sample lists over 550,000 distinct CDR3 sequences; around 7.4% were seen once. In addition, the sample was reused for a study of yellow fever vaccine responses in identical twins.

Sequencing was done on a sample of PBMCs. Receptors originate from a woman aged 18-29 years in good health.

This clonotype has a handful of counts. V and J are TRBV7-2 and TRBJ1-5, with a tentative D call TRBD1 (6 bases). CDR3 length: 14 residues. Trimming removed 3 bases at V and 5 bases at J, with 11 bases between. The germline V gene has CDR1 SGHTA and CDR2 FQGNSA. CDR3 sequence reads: CASSFTSGDQPQHF. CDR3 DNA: TGTGCCAGCAGCTTTACCTCAGGGGATCAGCCCCAGCATTTT.

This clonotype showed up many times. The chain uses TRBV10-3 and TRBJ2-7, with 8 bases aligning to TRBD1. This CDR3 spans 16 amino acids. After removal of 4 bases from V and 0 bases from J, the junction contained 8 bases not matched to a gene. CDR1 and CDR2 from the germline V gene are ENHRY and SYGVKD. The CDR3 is CAISAMDRDSSYEQYF. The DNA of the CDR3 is TGTGCCATCAGTGCGATGGACAGGGATAGCTCCTACGAGCAGTACTTC.

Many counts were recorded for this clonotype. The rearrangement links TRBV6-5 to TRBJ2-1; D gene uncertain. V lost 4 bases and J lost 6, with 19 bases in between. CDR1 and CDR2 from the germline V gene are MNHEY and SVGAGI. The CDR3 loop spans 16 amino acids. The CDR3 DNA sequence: TGTGCCAGCAGTTCCCCGGGCAGATTATCAAGCAATGAGCAGTTCTTC. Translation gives CASSSPGRLSSNEQFF.

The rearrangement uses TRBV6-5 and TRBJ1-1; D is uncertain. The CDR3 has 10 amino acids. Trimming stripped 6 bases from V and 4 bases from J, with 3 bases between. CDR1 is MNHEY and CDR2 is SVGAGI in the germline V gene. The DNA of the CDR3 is TGTGCCAGCAGAACCACTGAAGCTTTCTTT. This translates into CASRTTEAFF.

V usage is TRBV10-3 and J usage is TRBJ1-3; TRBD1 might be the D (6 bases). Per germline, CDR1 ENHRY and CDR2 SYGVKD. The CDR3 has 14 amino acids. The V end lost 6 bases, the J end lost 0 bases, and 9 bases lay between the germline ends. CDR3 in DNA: TGTGCCATCAGCGGACAGCACTCTGGAAACACCATATATTTT. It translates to CAISGQHSGNTIYF.

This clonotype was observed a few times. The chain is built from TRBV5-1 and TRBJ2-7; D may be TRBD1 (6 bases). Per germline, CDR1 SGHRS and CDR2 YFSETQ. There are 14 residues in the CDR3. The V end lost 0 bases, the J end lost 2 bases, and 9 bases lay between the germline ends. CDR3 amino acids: CASSLGQVPYEQYV. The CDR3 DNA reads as TGCGCCAGCAGCTTGGGACAGGTTCCCTACGAGCAGTACGTC.

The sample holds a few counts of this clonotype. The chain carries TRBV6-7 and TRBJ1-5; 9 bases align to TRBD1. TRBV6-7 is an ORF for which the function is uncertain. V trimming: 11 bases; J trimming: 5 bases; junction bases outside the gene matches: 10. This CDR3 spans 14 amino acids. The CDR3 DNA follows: TGTGCCCCCGTTACACAGGGGGCTCATCAGCCCCAGCATTTT. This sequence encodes CAPVTQGAHQPQHF.

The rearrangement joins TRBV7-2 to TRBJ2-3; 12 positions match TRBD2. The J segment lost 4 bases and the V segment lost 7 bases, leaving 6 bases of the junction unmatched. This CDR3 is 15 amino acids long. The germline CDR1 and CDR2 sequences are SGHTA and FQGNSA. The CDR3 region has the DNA TGTGCCAGCACCCCCCGGACTAGCGGGGCAGATACGCAGTATTTT. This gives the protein CASTPRTSGADTQYF.

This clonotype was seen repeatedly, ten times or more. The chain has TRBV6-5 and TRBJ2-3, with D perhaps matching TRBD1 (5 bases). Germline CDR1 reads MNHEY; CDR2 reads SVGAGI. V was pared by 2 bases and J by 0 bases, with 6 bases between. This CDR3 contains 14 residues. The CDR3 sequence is CASSYRGSTDTQYF. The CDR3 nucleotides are TGTGCCAGCAGTTACAGGGGTAGCACAGATACGCAGTATTTT.

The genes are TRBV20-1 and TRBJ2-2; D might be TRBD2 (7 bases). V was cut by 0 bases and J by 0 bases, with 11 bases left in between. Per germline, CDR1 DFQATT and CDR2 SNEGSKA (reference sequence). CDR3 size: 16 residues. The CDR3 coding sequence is TGCAGTGCTAGAGACCGGGGGGCCTCGAACACCGGGGAGCTGTTTTTT. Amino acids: CSARDRGASNTGELFF.

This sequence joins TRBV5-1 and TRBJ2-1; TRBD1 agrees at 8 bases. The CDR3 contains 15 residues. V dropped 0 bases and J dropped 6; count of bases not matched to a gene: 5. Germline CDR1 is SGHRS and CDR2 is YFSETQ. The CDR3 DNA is TGCGCCAGCAGCTTGGAGAGGACAGGGCCCAATGAGCAGTTCTTC. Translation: CASSLERTGPNEQFF.

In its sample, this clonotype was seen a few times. The CDR3 loop is CSANGAVEYNEQFF. CDR3 coding DNA: TGCAGCGCCAACGGGGCAGTCGAATACAATGAGCAGTTCTTC. The V gene is TRBV29-1, the J gene TRBJ2-1; the D gene could be TRBD1 or TRBD2 (5 bases each). CDR3 length: 14 amino acids. V lost 7 bases, J lost 4 bases, and 17 bases lay in between. Per germline, CDR1 SQVTM and CDR2 ANQGSEA.

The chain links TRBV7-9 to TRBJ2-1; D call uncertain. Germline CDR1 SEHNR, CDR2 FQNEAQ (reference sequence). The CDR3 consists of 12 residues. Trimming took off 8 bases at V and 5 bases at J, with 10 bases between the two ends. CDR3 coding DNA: TGTGCCAGCCCCTCGTCGGACAATGAGCAGTTCTTC. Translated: CASPSSDNEQFF. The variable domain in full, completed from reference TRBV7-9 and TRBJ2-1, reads DTGVSQNPRHKITKRGQNVTFRCDPISEHNRLYWYRQTLGQGPEFLTYFQNEAQLEKSRLLSDRFSAERPKGSFSTLEIQRTEQGDSAMYLCASPSSDNEQFFGPGTRLTVL.

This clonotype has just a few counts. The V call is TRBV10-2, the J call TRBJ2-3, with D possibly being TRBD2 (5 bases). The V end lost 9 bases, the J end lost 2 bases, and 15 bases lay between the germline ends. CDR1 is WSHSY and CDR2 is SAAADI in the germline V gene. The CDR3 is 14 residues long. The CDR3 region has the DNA TGCGCCAGAGCCCCCCGGGGTCCCACAGATACGCAGTATTTT. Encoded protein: CARAPRGPTDTQYF.

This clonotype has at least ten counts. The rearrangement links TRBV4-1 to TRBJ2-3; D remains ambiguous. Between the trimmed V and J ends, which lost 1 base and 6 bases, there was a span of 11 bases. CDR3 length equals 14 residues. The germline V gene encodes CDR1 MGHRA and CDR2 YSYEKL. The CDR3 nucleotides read TGCGCCAGCAGCCAAGCTCAGAGCATCGATACGCAGTATTTT. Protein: CASSQAQSIDTQYF.

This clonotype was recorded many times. The CDR3 DNA is TGTGCCAGCAGCTCACTGAAAGGGCGCGCCGAGTCTAGCTCCTACAATGAGCAGTTCTTC. It codes for CASSSLKGRAESSSYNEQFF. The chain links TRBV11-1 to TRBJ2-1; no clear D. The CDR3 runs to 20 residues. The V and J ends lost 4 bases and 0 bases respectively, with 25 bases between them. Germline values: CDR1 SGHAT, CDR2 FQDESV (reference sequence).

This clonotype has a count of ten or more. CDR3: CASSLGGRGKTEAFF. CDR3 bases: TGTGCCAGCAGTTTAGGAGGAAGGGGTAAGACTGAAGCTTTCTTT. The rearrangement joins TRBV28 to TRBJ1-1, with D possibly TRBD1 on 5 matching bases. Trimming removed 2 bases from V and 5 bases from J, with 15 bases in between. The CDR3 runs to 15 residues. Germline V gene sequence: CDR1 MDHEN, CDR2 SYDVKM.

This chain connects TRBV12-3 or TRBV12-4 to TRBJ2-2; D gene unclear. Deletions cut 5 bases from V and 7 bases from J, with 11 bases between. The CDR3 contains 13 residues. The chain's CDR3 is CASSATRIGELFF. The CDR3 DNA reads TGTGCCAGCAGTGCGACTCGTATCGGGGAGCTGTTTTTT.